This TCR beta chain was obtained from a study of early T cells in non-severe SARS-CoV-2 infection. Individual cDNA molecules were tagged with unique molecular identifiers. TCRdb passed the 5' RACE reads through MiXCR, listing each CDR3 protein once. The sample has about 69,000 distinct CDR3 sequences, more than 3.5% seen once. This CDR3 comprises 15 residues. From germline, CDR1 is LGHDT and CDR2 YNNKEL (reference sequence). Trimming took off 1 base at V and 5 bases at J, with 13 bases between the two ends. This clonotype was sampled from an adult who was a healthcare worker with PCR-confirmed SARS-CoV-2 infection or an uninfected control (not recorded which). The donor label of this sample is uncertain. The sample consisted of whole blood, taken at baseline. J is TRBJ2-3 and V is TRBV3-1; TRBD2 might be the D (6 bases). CDR3 sequence reads: CASSQVGASVDTQYF. The CDR3 coding sequence is TGTGCCAGCAGCCAAGTTGGGGCTAGCGTAGATACGCAGTATTTT.